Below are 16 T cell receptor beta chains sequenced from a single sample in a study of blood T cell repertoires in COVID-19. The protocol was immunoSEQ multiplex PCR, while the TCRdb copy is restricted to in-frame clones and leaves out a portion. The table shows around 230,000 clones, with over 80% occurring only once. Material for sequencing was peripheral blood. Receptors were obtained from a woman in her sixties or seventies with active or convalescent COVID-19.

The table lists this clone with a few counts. The CDR3 nucleotides are TGTGCCAGTACTCTGGGACAGGGTGGGCAGCCCCAGCATTTT. It yields the protein CASTLGQGGQPQHF. The chain links TRBV19 to TRBJ1-5, with 9 bases that match TRBD1. The V and J ends lost 7 bases and 7 bases, in that order; junction bases with no gene match: 8. This CDR3 contains 14 residues. Germline V gene lookup returns CDR1 LNHDA and CDR2 SQIVND (reference sequence).

This CDR3 is CASSEGWGLGDFDEQFF. CDR3 in DNA: TGTGCCAGCAGTGAAGGGTGGGGACTAGGGGACTTCGATGAGCAGTTCTTC. The chain recombines TRBV6-1 with TRBJ2-1; 8 nucleotides line up with TRBD2. This CDR3 spans 17 amino acids. The ends lost 1 base at V and 8 bases at J; junction bases unmatched: 13. The germline V gene has CDR1 MNHNS and CDR2 SASEGT.

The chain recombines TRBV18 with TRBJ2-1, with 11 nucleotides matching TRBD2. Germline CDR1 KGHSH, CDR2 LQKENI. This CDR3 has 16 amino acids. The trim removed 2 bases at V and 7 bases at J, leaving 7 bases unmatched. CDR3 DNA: TGTGCCAGCTCACCATCAGTAGCGGGGGGGCGTAATGAGCAGTTCTTC. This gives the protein CASSPSVAGGRNEQFF.

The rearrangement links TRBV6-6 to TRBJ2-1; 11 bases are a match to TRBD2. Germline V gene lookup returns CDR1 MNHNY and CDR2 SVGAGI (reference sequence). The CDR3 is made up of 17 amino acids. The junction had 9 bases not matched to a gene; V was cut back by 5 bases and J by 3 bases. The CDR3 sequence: CASSPPLGLADYNEQFF. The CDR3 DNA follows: TGTGCCAGCAGTCCTCCCTTGGGACTAGCGGACTACAATGAGCAGTTCTTC.

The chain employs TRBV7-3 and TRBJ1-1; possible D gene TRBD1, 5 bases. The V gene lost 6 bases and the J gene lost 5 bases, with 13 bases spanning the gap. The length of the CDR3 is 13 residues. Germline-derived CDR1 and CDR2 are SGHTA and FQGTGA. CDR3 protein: CASRDSGGTEAFF. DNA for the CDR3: TGTGCCAGCAGGGACTCGGGGGGGACTGAAGCTTTCTTT.

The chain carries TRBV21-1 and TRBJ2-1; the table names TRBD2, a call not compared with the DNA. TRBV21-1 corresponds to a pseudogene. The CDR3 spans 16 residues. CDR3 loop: CASSKRGLPMYNEQFF. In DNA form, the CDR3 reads TGTGCCAGCAGCAAGCGGGGACTACCAATGTACAATGAGCAGTTCTTC.

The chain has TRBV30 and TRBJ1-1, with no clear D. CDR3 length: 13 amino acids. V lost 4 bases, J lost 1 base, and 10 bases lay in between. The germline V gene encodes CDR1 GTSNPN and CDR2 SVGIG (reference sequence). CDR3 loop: CAWKRTSNTEAFF. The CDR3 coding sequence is TGTGCCTGGAAGCGGACTTCGAACACTGAAGCTTTCTTT.

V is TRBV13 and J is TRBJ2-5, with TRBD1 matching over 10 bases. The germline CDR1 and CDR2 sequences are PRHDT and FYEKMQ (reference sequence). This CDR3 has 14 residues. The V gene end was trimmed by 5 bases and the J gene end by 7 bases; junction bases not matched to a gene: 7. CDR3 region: CASSPGTGAVTQYF. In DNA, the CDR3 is TGTGCCAGCAGCCCAGGGACAGGGGCGGTGACCCAGTACTTC.

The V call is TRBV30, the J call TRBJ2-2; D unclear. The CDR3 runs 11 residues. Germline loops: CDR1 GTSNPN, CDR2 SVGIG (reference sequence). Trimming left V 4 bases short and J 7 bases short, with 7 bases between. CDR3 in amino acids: CAWNGGGELFF. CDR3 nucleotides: TGTGCCTGGAACGGTGGCGGGGAGCTGTTTTTT.

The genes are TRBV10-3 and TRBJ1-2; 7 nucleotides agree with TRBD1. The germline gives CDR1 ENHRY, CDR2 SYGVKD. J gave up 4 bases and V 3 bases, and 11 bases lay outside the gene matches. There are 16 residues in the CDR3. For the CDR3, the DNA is TGTGCCATCAGTGATGAGACCAGGGGGTCGGGCTATGGCTACACCTTC. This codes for CAISDETRGSGYGYTF.

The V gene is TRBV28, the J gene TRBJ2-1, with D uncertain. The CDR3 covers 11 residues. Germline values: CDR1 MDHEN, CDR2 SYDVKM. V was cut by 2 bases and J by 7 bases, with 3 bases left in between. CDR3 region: CASSLRNEQFF. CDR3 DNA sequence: TGTGCCAGCAGTTTACGTAATGAGCAGTTCTTC.

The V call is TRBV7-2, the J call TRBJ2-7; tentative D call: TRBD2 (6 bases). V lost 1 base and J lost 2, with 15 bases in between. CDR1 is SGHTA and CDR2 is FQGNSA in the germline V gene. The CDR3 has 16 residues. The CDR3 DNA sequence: TGTGCCAGCAGCTTAGGGGGATCGGGGGTCCCCTACGAGCAGTACTTC. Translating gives CASSLGGSGVPYEQYF.

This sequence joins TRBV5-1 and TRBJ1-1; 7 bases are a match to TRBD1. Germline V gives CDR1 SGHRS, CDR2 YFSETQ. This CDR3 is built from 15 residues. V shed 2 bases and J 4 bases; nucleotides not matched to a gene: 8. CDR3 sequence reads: CASSLIPGQSTEAFF. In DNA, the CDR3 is TGCGCCAGCAGCTTAATCCCGGGACAGTCCACTGAAGCTTTCTTT.

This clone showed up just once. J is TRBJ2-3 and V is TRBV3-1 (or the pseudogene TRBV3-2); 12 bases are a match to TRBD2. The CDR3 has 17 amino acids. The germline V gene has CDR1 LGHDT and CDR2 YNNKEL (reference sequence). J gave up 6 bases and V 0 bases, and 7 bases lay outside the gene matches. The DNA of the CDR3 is TGTGCCAGCAGCCAAGATTCGACTAGCGGGAGAGGGGATACGCAGTATTTT. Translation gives CASSQDSTSGRGDTQYF.

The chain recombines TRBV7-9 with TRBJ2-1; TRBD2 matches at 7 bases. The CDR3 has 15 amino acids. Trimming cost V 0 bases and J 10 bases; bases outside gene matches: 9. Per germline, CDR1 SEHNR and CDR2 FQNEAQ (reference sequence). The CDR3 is CASSLAGGPLMEQFF. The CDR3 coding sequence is TGTGCCAGCAGCTTAGCGGGAGGGCCCCTGATGGAGCAGTTCTTC.

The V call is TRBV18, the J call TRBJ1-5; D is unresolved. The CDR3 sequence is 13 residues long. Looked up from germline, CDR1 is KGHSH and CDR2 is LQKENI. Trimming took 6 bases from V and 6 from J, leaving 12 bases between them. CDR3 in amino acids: CASSLLPSQPQHF. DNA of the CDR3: TGTGCCAGCTCCTTACTCCCGAGTCAGCCCCAGCATTTT.